This is a list of T cell receptor beta chains from one sample in a study of blood T cells in healthy people across ages. Each CDR3 protein gets one entry after TCRdb re-called the 5' RACE reads with MiXCR. The repertoire includes 1.5 million to 2 million distinct CDR3 sequences, roughly 27% of them detected once, and 7.7% sits in the top ten. Input material: blood. The origin of the receptors is a woman between 25 and 40 years old in good health. Each CDR3 is given with its conserved first and last residue. Where a row states a size, it is once, few, many or the class of an expanded clone; other rows omit it.

abundance: once
v_gene: TRBV12-3/TRBV12-4
CDR3aa: CASSAGQGYQETQFF

abundance: few
v_gene: TRBV10-1
CDR3aa: CASSEGTSGSSYNEQFF

abundance: NA
v_gene: TRBV24-1
CDR3aa: CATSDWTLEGGYTF

abundance: NA
v_gene: TRBV20-1
CDR3aa: CSAPWGGVGPQHF

abundance: many
v_gene: TRBV20-1
CDR3aa: CSARSSSGSSYEQYF

abundance: few
v_gene: TRBV7-2
CDR3aa: CASGIQPGGEKLFF

abundance: NA
v_gene: TRBV24-1
CDR3aa: CATSDPREWGQPQHF

abundance: NA
v_gene: TRBV11-2
CDR3aa: CASSLVAESYGYTF

abundance: NA
v_gene: TRBV2
CDR3aa: CASRRGGSYDEQYF

abundance: few
v_gene: TRBV11-2
CDR3aa: CASSSGTGFYGYTF

abundance: few
v_gene: TRBV6-1
CDR3aa: CASRKRLAGVSGANVLTF

abundance: NA
v_gene: TRBV28
CDR3aa: CASIRATNTGELFF

abundance: NA
v_gene: TRBV12-3/TRBV12-4
CDR3aa: CASSLKNSNQPQHF

abundance: NA
v_gene: TRBV3-1
CDR3aa: CASSQRYKTEAIYGYTF

abundance: once
v_gene: TRBV6-4
CDR3aa: CASSAILSNEQFF

abundance: NA
v_gene: TRBV20-1
CDR3aa: CSAETGISDTQYF